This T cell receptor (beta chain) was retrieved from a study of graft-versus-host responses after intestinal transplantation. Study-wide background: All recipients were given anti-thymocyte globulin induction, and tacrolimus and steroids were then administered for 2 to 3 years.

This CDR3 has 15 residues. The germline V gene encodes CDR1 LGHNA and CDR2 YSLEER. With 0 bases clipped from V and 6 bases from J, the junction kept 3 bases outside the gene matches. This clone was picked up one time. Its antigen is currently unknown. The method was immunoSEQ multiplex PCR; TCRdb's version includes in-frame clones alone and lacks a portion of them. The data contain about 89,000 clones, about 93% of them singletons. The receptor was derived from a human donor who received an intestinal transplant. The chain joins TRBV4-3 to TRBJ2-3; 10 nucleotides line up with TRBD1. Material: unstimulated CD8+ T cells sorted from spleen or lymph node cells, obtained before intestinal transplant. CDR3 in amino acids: CASSQDWTGGDTQYF. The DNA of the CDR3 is TGCGCCAGCAGCCAAGATTGGACAGGGGGGGATACGCAGTATTTT.